This record covers a single TCR beta chain. Antigen: not known. This entry comes from a study of persistence of HIV-infected CD4 T cells. This was the immunoSEQ version 4 assay in survey mode. Libraries were prepared by immunoSEQ multiplex PCR; TCRdb keeps only in-frame clonotypes and omits some of them. The table lists about 19,000 clones, 60% to 80% of them singletons, with approximately 1.9% in the top ten. V gave up 5 bases and J gave up 1 base, with 13 bases separating them. This CDR3 spans 15 amino acids. Germline V CDR1 and CDR2: SNHLY, FYNNEI. The stimulus was an HIV-1 Gag 15-mer peptide pool, 0.8 to 1 ug/peptide/mL. Responding CD4+ T cells were sorted by upregulation of both CD40 ligand and CD69.

This chain links TRBV2 with TRBJ2-3; D is undetermined. This TCR was sampled from an adult woman with HIV who was CMV-seropositive. Sample: CD4+ T cells sorted from PBMCs after approximately 19-hour stimulation, taken from a patient who received antiretroviral therapy. CDR3 in amino acids: CASSPVPRGTDTQYF. The CDR3 region has the DNA TGTGCCAGCAGTCCGGTCCCTCGGGGCACAGATACGCAGTATTTT.